A selection of T cell receptor beta chains follows, all from one sample in a study of radiotherapy plus CTLA-4 blockade in lung cancer. Some clones are missing from TCRdb's copy, which holds only in-frame ones; the method was immunoSEQ multiplex PCR. This sample has roughly 78,000 clones, with around four fifths found just once. This specimen consisted of peripheral blood, obtained from a patient treated with radiotherapy plus ipilimumab. The source of these receptors is a human donor with non-small cell lung cancer who had a complete response to radiotherapy plus ipilimumab. CDR3s include the opening cysteine and the closing phenylalanine or tryptophan. Each record gives: V gene, J gene, CDR3 protein.

TRBV18,TRBJ1-2,CASSPLKGGDPHYGYTF
TRBV19,TRBJ2-1,CASSIDVEQFF
TRBV2,TRBJ1-2,CASSRQGDYGYTF
TRBV25-1,TRBJ2-7,CASADRFTYEQYF
TRBV29-1,TRBJ2-3,CSVVGSANTDTQYF
TRBV6-5,TRBJ2-1,CASSSYPGQGGEQFF
TRBV5-1,TRBJ1-6,CASSPSQGNNSPLHF
TRBV4-3,TRBJ1-1,CASSRGQGDEAFF
TRBV28,TRBJ1-5,CASSGPGQGNQPQHF
TRBV28,TRBJ2-1,CASSLEASGRAGDEQFF
TRBV10-3,TRBJ2-3,CAIRPGLAGSTDTQYF
TRBV5-6,TRBJ1-6,CASSLGRVSSPLHF
TRBV2,TRBJ2-1,CASSAPTTVSEQFF
TRBV28,TRBJ2-4,CASSPDTDSFNFKNIQYF
TRBV5-5,TRBJ1-2,CASSFFDRVVNYGYTF
TRBV7-2,TRBJ2-3,CASSSRTSGWGGNTQYF
TRBV6-1,TRBJ1-1,CASSEGGRVVTEAFF
TRBV21-1,TRBJ1-1,CASSNNSGPRNEAFF
TRBV7-2,TRBJ2-4,CASSSGEGRLAGQIQYF
TRBV7-9,TRBJ1-2,CASSPGTGLGYGYTF
TRBV10-3,TRBJ1-1,CAISGARQTGNTEAFF
TRBV27,TRBJ2-3,CASSPPPRLRDTDTQYF
TRBV6-1,TRBJ2-5,CASMTGGLQETQYF
TRBV29-1,TRBJ2-5,CSVLLAGASETQYF
TRBV7-9,TRBJ2-1,CASSSWDPSSYNEQFF
TRBV7-9,TRBJ2-7,CASSFTVEYEQYF
TRBV7-2,TRBJ2-1,CASSPHGTHNEQFF
TRBV4-1,TRBJ2-5,CASSQELRLRGAQYF
TRBV5-1,TRBJ1-2,CASSTWESAGGYTF
TRBV28,TRBJ1-4,CASSPGQGAGGEKLFF
TRBV5-8,TRBJ1-2,CASSLAGQSNYGYTF